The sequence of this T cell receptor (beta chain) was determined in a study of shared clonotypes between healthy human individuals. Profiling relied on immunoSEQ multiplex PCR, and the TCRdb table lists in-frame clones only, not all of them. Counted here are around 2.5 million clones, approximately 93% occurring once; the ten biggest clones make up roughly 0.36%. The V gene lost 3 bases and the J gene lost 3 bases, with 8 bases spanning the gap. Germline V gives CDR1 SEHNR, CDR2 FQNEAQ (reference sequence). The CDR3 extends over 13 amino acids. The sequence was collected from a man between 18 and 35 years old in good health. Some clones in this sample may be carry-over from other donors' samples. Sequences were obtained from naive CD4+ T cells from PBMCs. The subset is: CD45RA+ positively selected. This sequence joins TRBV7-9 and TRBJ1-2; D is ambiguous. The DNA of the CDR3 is TGTGCCAGCAGCTTGCCAGTGGACTATGGCTACACCTTC. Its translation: CASSLPVDYGYTF.